Listed below are T cell receptor beta chains from one sample, sequenced in a study of T-cell memory formation after mild COVID-19. TCRdb called the 5' RACE reads again in MiXCR, with one record for every CDR3 protein. Of approximately 450,000 distinct CDR3 sequences in the sample, around a sixth were seen once. The sequencing input was PBMCs or a T cell subset sorted from them (not recorded which). These receptors all stem from an adult woman who had mild COVID-19 (a few samples of this study predate the infection). Cell type and time point are not known. The CDR3 runs from the conserved cysteine through the conserved F or W. Each record gives: V gene, D gene, clone size, J gene, CDR3 protein, CDR3 DNA. The D gene is left open where the match is weak. Clone sizes are given selectively: once, few, many, or a class where the clone is expanded.

V: TRBV15
D: TRBD2
size: -
J: TRBJ2-5
CDR3: CATSRDLAGETQYF
DNA: TGTGCCACCAGCAGAGATCTAGCGGGGGAGACCCAGTACTTC

V: TRBV7-6
D: TRBD2
size: few
J: TRBJ2-5
CDR3: CASSARGETQYF
DNA: TGTGCCAGCAGCGCGCGGGGGGAGACCCAGTACTTC

V: TRBV12-3/TRBV12-4
D: -
size: few
J: TRBJ1-1
CDR3: CASTRPGGTEAFF
DNA: TGTGCCAGCACCCGTCCCGGGGGCACTGAAGCTTTCTTT

V: TRBV12-3/TRBV12-4
D: -
size: -
J: TRBJ2-1
CDR3: CASSRDFENEQFF
DNA: TGTGCCAGCAGCCGGGACTTTGAAAATGAGCAGTTCTTC

V: TRBV6-1
D: -
size: few
J: TRBJ2-6
CDR3: CASSEQGTGANVLTF
DNA: TGTGCCAGCAGCGAACAGGGAACAGGGGCCAACGTCCTGACTTTC

V: TRBV6-2/TRBV6-3
D: TRBD1
size: many
J: TRBJ1-2
CDR3: CASSPERTGFYGYTF
DNA: TGTGCCAGCAGCCCAGAACGGACAGGGTTCTATGGCTACACCTTC

V: TRBV30
D: TRBD2
size: few
J: TRBJ2-1
CDR3: CAWSRGVSYNEQFF
DNA: TGTGCCTGGAGCCGGGGGGTGAGTTACAATGAGCAGTTCTTC

V: TRBV3-1
D: -
size: many
J: TRBJ2-7
CDR3: CASSQDQGIPYEQYF
DNA: TGTGCCAGCAGCCAAGACCAGGGGATCCCCTACGAGCAGTACTTC

V: TRBV7-2
D: TRBD2
size: -
J: TRBJ2-2
CDR3: CASTFDLAGGRGELFF
DNA: TGTGCCAGCACCTTCGACCTAGCGGGAGGACGTGGGGAGCTGTTTTTT

V: TRBV12-3/TRBV12-4
D: TRBD2
size: few
J: TRBJ2-1
CDR3: CASSLFAGGPLENEQFF
DNA: TGTGCCAGCAGTTTATTCGCGGGAGGGCCACTTGAGAATGAGCAGTTCTTC

V: TRBV24-1
D: -
size: many
J: TRBJ2-3
CDR3: CATSDRGRDTQYF
DNA: TGTGCCACCAGTGACCGTGGACGAGATACGCAGTATTTT

V: TRBV10-2
D: TRBD1
size: few
J: TRBJ1-2
CDR3: CASRGGGDYGYTF
DNA: TGCGCCAGCAGAGGAGGGGGCGACTATGGCTACACCTTC

V: TRBV7-3
D: TRBD2
size: -
J: TRBJ2-1
CDR3: CASSLLTSGGSNEQFF
DNA: TGTGCCAGCAGCCTTTTAACTAGCGGGGGTTCCAATGAGCAGTTCTTC